This T cell receptor (beta chain) was sequenced during a study of metastatic and nonmetastatic thyroid tumors. Study-level information: Repertoire comparisons spanned blood and tumor or nodule tissue from malignant and benign thyroid patients.

In the study's own analysis: To classify distant metastasis in papillary thyroid cancer, a model was built from CDR3 differences across clinicopathological groups. TCRdb called clones again from the PCR reads with MiXCR. The V and J calls and clone size are TCRdb's, not the authors'. The repertoire holds under 95,000 clones, with 9.5% to 15% as singletons. None of the patients had undergone any treatment ahead of thyroid surgery. This clonotype was sampled from a female donor with papillary thyroid cancer or a benign thyroid nodule (not recorded which). Some clones in this sample may be carry-over from other donors' samples. Sequenced material: blood.

The CDR3 nucleotides are TGTGCCAGCCTCTTCCCCCCGGGCATGAGCACAGATACGCAGTATTTT. Translated, it gives CASLFPPGMSTDTQYF. The rearrangement uses TRBV28 and TRBJ2-3, with D uncertain. The V and J ends lost 8 bases and 0 bases respectively, with 18 bases between them. Germline V gene data show CDR1 as MDHEN and CDR2 as SYDVKM. The CDR3 totals 16 residues.